This T cell receptor (beta chain) was sequenced during a study of T cell repertoires in cytomegalovirus infection. The CDR3 totals 14 residues. CDR1 is LGHDT, CDR2 YNNKEL, per germline (reference sequence). J gave up 5 bases and V 1 base, and 5 bases lay outside the gene matches. This clonotype was observed many times. TCRdb re-called the reads with MiXCR, one entry per CDR3 protein. Of approximately 490,000 distinct CDR3 sequences in the sample, roughly 10% were seen once. This clonotype originated in a human donor in good health (CMV status not recorded). Some clones in this sample may be carry-over from other donors' samples. The rearrangement links TRBV3-1 to TRBJ2-7, with 7 positions matching TRBD2. The sample was PBMCs. Here the CDR3 DNA reads TGTGCCAGCAGCCAAGGAACTAGCGAGAACGAGCAGTACTTC. Residues: CASSQGTSENEQYF.